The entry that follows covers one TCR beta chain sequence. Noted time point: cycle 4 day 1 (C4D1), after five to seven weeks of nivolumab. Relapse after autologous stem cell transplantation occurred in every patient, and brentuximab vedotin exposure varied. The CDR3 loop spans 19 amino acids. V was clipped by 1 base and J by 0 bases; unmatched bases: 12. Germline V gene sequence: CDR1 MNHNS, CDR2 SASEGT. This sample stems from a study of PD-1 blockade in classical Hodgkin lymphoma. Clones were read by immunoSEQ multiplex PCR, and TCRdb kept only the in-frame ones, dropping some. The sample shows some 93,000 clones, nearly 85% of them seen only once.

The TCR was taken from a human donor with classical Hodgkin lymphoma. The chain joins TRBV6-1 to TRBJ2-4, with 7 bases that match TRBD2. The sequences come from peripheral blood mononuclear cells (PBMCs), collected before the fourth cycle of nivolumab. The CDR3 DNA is TGTGCCAGCAGTGAAGATGGTGGCGGAGCGGGACTAGCCAAAAACATTCAGTACTTC. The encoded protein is CASSEDGGGAGLAKNIQYF.